The clone carrying this T cell receptor (beta chain) was counted ten times or more. Its matching antigen is unknown. Arm-PCR of CDR3 regions and iRepertoire HTBI primers were used to build TCR beta libraries. TCRdb redid the calling of the multiplex PCR reads with MiXCR, one entry per CDR3 protein. The data show around 450,000 distinct CDR3 sequences, approximately 21% seen once. This sample was included in a study of regulatory T cells in long-lasting Graves disease. Study outcomes and limitations: Newly diagnosed disease favored TRBV20-1 and TRBJ2-1 over persistent disease.

CDR1 and CDR2 (germline): SGHAT, FQNNGV. The ends were cut back, 6 bases at V and 4 bases at J, with 15 bases in the middle. There are 14 residues in the CDR3. Specified time point: persistent/refractory GD, antithyroid drugs over 5 years with positive TRAb. The TCR library was made from RNA that had been extracted from PBMCs in TRIzol. Per American Thyroid Association guidelines, Graves' disease was diagnosed. The TCR sequence derives from a female donor with Graves disease. The sample in question was peripheral blood mononuclear cells (PBMCs), obtained when the disease was refractory, from a patient treated with antithyroid drugs. The rearrangement links TRBV11-2 to TRBJ1-1; TRBD1 might be the D (5 bases). The CDR3 coding sequence is TGTGCCAGCAGTCCTCTTGGAAGGGGCACTGAAGCTTTCTTT. It codes for CASSPLGRGTEAFF.